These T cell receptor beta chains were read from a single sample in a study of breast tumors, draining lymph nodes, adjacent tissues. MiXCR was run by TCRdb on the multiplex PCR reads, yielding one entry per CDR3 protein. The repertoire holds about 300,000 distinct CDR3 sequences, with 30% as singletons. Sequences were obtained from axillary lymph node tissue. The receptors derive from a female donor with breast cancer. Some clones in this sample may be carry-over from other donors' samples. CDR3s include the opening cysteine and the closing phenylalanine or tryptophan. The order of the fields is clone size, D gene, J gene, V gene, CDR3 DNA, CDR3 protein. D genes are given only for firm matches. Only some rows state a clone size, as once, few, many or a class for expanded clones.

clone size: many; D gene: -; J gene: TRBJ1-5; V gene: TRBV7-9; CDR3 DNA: TGTGCCAGCAGCTTAGCGCCTCTTCGGGAGCCCCAGCATTTT; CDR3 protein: CASSLAPLREPQHF
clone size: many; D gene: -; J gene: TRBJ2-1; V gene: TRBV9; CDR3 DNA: TGTGCCAGCCGCGGAGGGGCTAACAATGAGCAGTTCTTC; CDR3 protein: CASRGGANNEQFF
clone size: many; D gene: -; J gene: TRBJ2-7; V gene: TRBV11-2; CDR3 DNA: TGTGCCAGCAGCTTAAGACGGGACACACCCTCCTACGAGCAGTACTTC; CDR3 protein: CASSLRRDTPSYEQYF
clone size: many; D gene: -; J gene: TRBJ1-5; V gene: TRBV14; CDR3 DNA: TGTGCCAGCAGCCAGAATAGCAATCAGCCCCAGCATTTT; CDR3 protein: CASSQNSNQPQHF
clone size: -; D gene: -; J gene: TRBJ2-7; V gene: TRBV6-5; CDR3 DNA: TGTGCCAGCAGTCCCGGGACAAATACCTACGAGCAGTACTTC; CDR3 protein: CASSPGTNTYEQYF
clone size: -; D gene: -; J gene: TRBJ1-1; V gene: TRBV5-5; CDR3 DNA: TGTGCCAGCAGCTTGGGGGGGCGGAACACTGAAGCTTTCTTT; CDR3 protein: CASSLGGRNTEAFF
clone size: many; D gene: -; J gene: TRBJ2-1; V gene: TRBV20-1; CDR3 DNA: TGCAGTCCCAACATGTCACTAGGAACCTCCTACAATGAGCAGTTCTTC; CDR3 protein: CSPNMSLGTSYNEQFF
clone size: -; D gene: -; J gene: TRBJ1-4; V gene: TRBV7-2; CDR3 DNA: TGTGCCAGCAGCTTAACGGGGGAAACTAATGAAAAACTGTTTTTT; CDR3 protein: CASSLTGETNEKLFF
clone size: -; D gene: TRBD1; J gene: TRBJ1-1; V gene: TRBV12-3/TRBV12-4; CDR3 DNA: TGTGCCAGCAGTCCCCCCGGGACAGGGGTGAACACTGAAGCTTTCTTT; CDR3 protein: CASSPPGTGVNTEAFF
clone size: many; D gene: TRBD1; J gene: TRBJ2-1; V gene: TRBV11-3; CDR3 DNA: TGTGCCAGCAGCTTAGCTAGGACAGGGGGAAAGAATGAGCAGTTCTTC; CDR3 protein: CASSLARTGGKNEQFF
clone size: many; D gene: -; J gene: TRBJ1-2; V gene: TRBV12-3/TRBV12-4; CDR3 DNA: TGTGCCAGCAGTTTCCACGGACAGTCTAACTATGGCTACACCTTC; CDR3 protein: CASSFHGQSNYGYTF
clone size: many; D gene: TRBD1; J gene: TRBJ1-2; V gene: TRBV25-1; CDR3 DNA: TGTGCCAGCAGGGGGACAGGGATATATGGCTACACCTTC; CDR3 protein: CASRGTGIYGYTF
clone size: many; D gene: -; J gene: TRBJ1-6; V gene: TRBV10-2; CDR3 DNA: TGCGCCAGCAGTGAAGCAGGTTCGAATTCACCCCTCCACTTT; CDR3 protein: CASSEAGSNSPLHF
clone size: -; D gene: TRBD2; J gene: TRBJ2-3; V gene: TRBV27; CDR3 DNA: TGTGCCAGCAGTTTGATCGGGAGGCATAGCACAGATACGCAGTATTTT; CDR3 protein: CASSLIGRHSTDTQYF
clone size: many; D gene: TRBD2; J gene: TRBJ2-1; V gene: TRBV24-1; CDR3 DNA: TGTGCCACCAGTGACGGGCTAGCGGTCTACAATGAGCAGTTCTTC; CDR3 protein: CATSDGLAVYNEQFF
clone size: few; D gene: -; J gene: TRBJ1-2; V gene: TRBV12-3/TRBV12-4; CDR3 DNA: TGTGCCAGCAGACCCCATGGGGACGGGGAACTTAACTATGGCTACACCTTC; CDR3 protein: CASRPHGDGELNYGYTF
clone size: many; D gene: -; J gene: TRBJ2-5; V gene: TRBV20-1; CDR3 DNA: TGCAGTGCTAGTGTGCGGGGACAAGAGACCCAGTACTTC; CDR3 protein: CSASVRGQETQYF
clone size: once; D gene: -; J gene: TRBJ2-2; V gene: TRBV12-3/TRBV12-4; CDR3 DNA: TGTGCCAGCAAGGCCGGGACCGGGGAGCTGTTTTTT; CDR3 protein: CASKAGTGELFF
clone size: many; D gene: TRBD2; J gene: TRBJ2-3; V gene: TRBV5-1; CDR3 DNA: TGCGCCAGCAGCTCTCAGGGTGGCCCGGGAGGTACTAGCACAGATACGCAGTATTTT; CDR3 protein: CASSSQGGPGGTSTDTQYF
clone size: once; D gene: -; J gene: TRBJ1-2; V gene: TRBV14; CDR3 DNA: TGTGCCAGCAGCCAAGCCTGGGTCGGTGGCTACACCTTC; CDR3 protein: CASSQAWVGGYTF
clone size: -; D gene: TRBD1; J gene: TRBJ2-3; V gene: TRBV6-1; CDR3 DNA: TGTGCCAGCAGTGGGGGGCAGGCGCCAGGGGGTACGCAGTATTTT; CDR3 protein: CASSGGQAPGGTQYF
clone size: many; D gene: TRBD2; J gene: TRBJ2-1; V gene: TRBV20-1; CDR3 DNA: TGCAGTTTTCTATGGACTAGCGGGGGCTCCTACAATGAGCAGTTCTTC; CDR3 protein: CSFLWTSGGSYNEQFF
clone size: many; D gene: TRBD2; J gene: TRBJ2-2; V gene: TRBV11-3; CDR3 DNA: TGTGCCAGCAGCCACGAGCCGGGACTAGGGGCCACCGGGGAGCTGTTTTTT; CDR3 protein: CASSHEPGLGATGELFF
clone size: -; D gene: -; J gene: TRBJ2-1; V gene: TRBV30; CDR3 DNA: TGTGCCTGGAGTAAGGGGGCCTACAATGAGCAGTTCTTC; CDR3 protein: CAWSKGAYNEQFF
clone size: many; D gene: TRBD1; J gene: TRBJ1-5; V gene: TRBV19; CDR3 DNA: TGTGCCAGTACTCGGACAGGGGGCGATGATCAGCCCCAGCATTTT; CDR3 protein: CASTRTGGDDQPQHF
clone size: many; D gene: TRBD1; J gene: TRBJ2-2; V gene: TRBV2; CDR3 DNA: TGTGCCAGCAGTGAAGCCGGGACAGGGGGAGGATGGGGGGAGCTGTTTTTT; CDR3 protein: CASSEAGTGGGWGELFF
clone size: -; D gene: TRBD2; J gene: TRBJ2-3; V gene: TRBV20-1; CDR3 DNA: TGCAGTGCTAGAGGACTAGCGGGAGGCCGATATACGCAGTATTTT; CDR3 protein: CSARGLAGGRYTQYF
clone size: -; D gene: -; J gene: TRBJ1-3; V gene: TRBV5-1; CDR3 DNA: TGCGCCAGCGGCTTGGGAGGGGGAAACATCATATATTTT; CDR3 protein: CASGLGGGNIIYF
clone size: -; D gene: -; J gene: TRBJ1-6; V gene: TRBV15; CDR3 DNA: TGTGCCACCAGCAGAGATGGAGGGACACCCCTCCACTTT; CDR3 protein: CATSRDGGTPLHF
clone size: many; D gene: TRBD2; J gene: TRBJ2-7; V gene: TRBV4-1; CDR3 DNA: TGCGCCAGCAGCCAACAAGCCGGGACTAGCGTATCCTACGAGCAGTACTTC; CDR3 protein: CASSQQAGTSVSYEQYF
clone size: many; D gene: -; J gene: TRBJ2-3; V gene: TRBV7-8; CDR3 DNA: TGTGCCAGCAGACGGAGGTCAGGGGGCACAGATACGCAGTATTTT; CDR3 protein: CASRRRSGGTDTQYF
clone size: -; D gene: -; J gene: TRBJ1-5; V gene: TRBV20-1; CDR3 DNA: TGCAGTGCGACGGACACGGGAGAGACCCAGCATTTT; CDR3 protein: CSATDTGETQHF
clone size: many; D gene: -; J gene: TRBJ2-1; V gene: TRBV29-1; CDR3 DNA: TGCAGCGTCGGAAACAACCGGGCCCCCCTCCTTAATGAGCAGTTCTTC; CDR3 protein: CSVGNNRAPLLNEQFF
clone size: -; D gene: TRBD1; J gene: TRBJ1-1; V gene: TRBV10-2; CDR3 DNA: TGCGCCAGCAGTAAAAGATTACAGGGGCTGAACACTGAAGCTTTCTTT; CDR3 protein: CASSKRLQGLNTEAFF
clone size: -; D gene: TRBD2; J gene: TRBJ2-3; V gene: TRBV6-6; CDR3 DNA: TGTGCCAGCACCTTGGGGACTAGCGGGATTTATGCGCAGTATTTT; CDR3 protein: CASTLGTSGIYAQYF
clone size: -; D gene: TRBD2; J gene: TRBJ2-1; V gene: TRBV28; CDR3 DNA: TGTGCCAGCAGTTTATCTTTCCCTAGCGGCTACAATGAGCAGTTCTTC; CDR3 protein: CASSLSFPSGYNEQFF
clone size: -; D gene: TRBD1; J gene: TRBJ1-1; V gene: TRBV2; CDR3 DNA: TGTGCCAGCAGTGAAGCGAGAGGGGGCATAAACACTGAAGCTTTCTTT; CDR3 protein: CASSEARGGINTEAFF
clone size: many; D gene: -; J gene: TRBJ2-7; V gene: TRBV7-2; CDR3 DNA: TGTGCCAGCAGCTTAAAAGGGGGCCGGGGGTTCGACGCCGAGCAGTACTTC; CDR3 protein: CASSLKGGRGFDAEQYF
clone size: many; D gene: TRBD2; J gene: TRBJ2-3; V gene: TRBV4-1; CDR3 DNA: TGCGCCAGCAGCTCCGGGACTAGCGCAGATACGCAGTATTTT; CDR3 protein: CASSSGTSADTQYF
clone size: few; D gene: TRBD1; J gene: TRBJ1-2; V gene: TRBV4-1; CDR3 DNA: TGCGCCAGCAGCCAAGAATTAGGGGGCTATGGCTATGGCTACACCTTC; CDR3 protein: CASSQELGGYGYGYTF
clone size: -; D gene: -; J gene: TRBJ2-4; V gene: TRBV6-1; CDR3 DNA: TGTGCCAGCAGCAACAGGGTGGATGCCAAAAACATTCAGTACTTC; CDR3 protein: CASSNRVDAKNIQYF